This T cell receptor beta chain was sequenced in a study of shared T cell receptors in the human thymus. CDR1 and CDR2 (germline): LGHNA, YNFKEQ. Losses at the gene ends were 4 bases for V and 5 bases for J; bases not matched to a gene: 20. The CDR3 has 18 residues. Clones were read by immunoSEQ multiplex PCR, and TCRdb kept only the in-frame ones, dropping some. Of some 720,000 clones in the sample, 88% are singletons; the top ten hold 0.0095% to 0.012%. The same sample was also used in a study of human thymus T cells. From that paper: Healthy Finnish infants undergoing corrective surgery for congenital heart defects were the donors. Thymic samples were excised during corrective heart operations.

This TCR was recovered from a boy less than two years old with a congenital heart defect. Sample: thymocytes. The V call is TRBV4-2, the J call TRBJ2-7; 7 positions agree with TRBD2. The CDR3 here is CASSPVTLGEGLGNEQYF. CDR3 sequence (DNA): TGTGCCAGCAGCCCCGTAACTTTAGGGGAGGGCCTTGGGAACGAGCAGTACTTC.